This T cell receptor (beta chain) was recorded in a study of blood T cell repertoires in COVID-19. Study-level information: Samples of COVID-19 (acute and convalescent) were obtained from the United States, Italy and Spain. In each case, the material was cDNA or gDNA derived from T cells, B-cell-depleted T cells, or PBMCs.

In the source study's methods: Quantification of nucleated cells was approximated via reference gene primer amplification. Method: immunoSEQ multiplex PCR; TCRdb's copy keeps in-frame clones and lacks some. That table gives V, J and clone size, and the DNA gave D and trimming. This table holds about 130,000 clones, about 85% found once. Patients from Seattle were sampled longitudinally, starting during active infection. CDR1 is SEHNR, CDR2 FQNEAQ, per germline (reference sequence). Unmatched junction bases numbered 5, after V lost 3 bases and J lost 7 bases. The CDR3 loop spans 16 amino acids. The receptor was isolated from a woman at least 80 years old with COVID-19, enrolled during active disease. The sample consisted of peripheral blood. The chain carries TRBV7-9 and TRBJ2-1; 14 bases fit TRBD2. The chain's CDR3 is CASSFGTSGSGNEQFF. CDR3 nucleotides: TGTGCCAGCAGCTTCGGGACTAGCGGGAGTGGAAATGAGCAGTTCTTC.